These 20 T cell receptor beta chains came from one sample sequenced in a study of cytomegalovirus exposure and HLA in healthy donors. The PCR had 60 Vbeta and 13 Jbeta primers. This table comes from immunoSEQ multiplex PCR, and its TCRdb copy is limited to in-frame clones, with some not included. The sample has approximately 110,000 clones, 73% seen once; the top ten hold roughly 8%. The material sequenced was PBMCs. These receptors came from a man between 35 and 55 years old in good health and CMV-seronegative.

The gene calls are TRBV4-1 and TRBJ2-5; TRBD1 aligns across 7 bases. The CDR3 has 16 amino acids. V lost 0 bases and J lost 5; bases outside the gene matches: 9. From germline, CDR1 is MGHRA and CDR2 YSYEKL. The CDR3 protein is CASSQDRGQSGETQYF. In DNA form, the CDR3 reads TGCGCCAGCAGCCAAGATCGGGGACAGTCAGGCGAGACCCAGTACTTC.

The rearrangement uses TRBV7-2 and TRBJ2-3, with unresolved D. The CDR3 runs to 13 residues. V lost 2 bases and J 2 bases, leaving 5 bases between the germline ends. Germline-derived CDR1 and CDR2 are SGHTA and FQGNSA. The chain's CDR3 is CASSLYSTDTQYF. In nucleotides, the CDR3 is TGTGCCAGCAGCTTATATTCCACAGATACGCAGTATTTT.

The chain employs TRBV5-6 and TRBJ1-2; D is perhaps TRBD1 (5 bases). V was trimmed by 4 bases and J by 3 bases, leaving 13 bases between them. The CDR3 totals 14 residues. The germline gives CDR1 SGHDT, CDR2 YYEEEE. The CDR3 region is CASSHFDRDYGYTF. CDR3 nucleotides: TGTGCCAGCAGCCACTTCGACAGAGACTATGGCTACACCTTC.

The rearrangement uses TRBV11-2 and TRBJ2-1; 14 positions match TRBD2. With 5 bases clipped from V and 7 bases from J, the junction kept 13 bases outside the gene matches. The V gene's germline CDR1 is SGHAT and CDR2 FQNNGV. CDR3 size: 18 residues. CDR3 coding DNA: TGTGCCAGCAGCACACTTCCGGGACTAGCGGGGGCCATTAATGAGCAGTTCTTC. Protein product: CASSTLPGLAGAINEQFF.

The V call is TRBV25-1, the J call TRBJ1-2; D is possibly TRBD1 (6 bases). This CDR3 is built from 12 residues. In germline, CDR1 is MGHDK, CDR2 SYGVNS. The germline V and J ends were trimmed by 6 bases and 5 bases, with 10 bases remaining between them. The CDR3 DNA sequence: TGTGCCAGCAGGACAGGAGCTTATGGCTACACCTTC. Its protein product is CASRTGAYGYTF.

The CDR3 DNA reads TGTGCCAGCAGTAGAGAGACAGGACCCTATAATTCACCCCTCCACTTT. The encoded protein is CASSRETGPYNSPLHF. V gene TRBV6-6 combines with J gene TRBJ1-6; TRBD1 is a possible D gene (6 bases). This CDR3 is 16 amino acids long. The ends were cut back, 5 bases at V and 2 bases at J, with 13 bases in the middle. Per the germline V gene, CDR1 is MNHNY and CDR2 is SVGAGI (reference sequence).

The chain joins TRBV4-3 to TRBJ1-2, with D maybe TRBD1 (5 bases). CDR3 length: 14 residues. V was trimmed by 4 bases and J by 7 bases, leaving 16 bases between them. Germline V gene data show CDR1 as LGHNA and CDR2 as YSLEER. The DNA for the CDR3 is TGCGCCAGCAGCCCCGACAGAGGAAGGTCTGGCTACACCTTC. Its protein product is CASSPDRGRSGYTF.

The rearrangement links TRBV4-2 to TRBJ2-1; D perhaps matches TRBD2 (5 bases). This CDR3 has 13 amino acids. With 0 bases removed from V and 12 bases from J, the gap between germline ends came to 12 bases. Per germline, CDR1 LGHNA and CDR2 YNFKEQ. The chain's CDR3 is CASSQEVRLPQFF. The CDR3, as DNA: TGTGCCAGCAGCCAAGAGGTTCGACTACCGCAGTTCTTC.

In nucleotides, the CDR3 is TGTGCCAGCAGTCCTACCGGGACAGGGGGCCACGAGCAGTACTTC. Amino acid sequence: CASSPTGTGGHEQYF. The V call is TRBV28, the J call TRBJ2-7; TRBD1 matches 12 bases. Germline V gene lookup returns CDR1 MDHEN and CDR2 SYDVKM. Losses at the gene ends were 5 bases for V and 5 bases for J; bases not matched to a gene: 7. The CDR3 length is 15 residues.

There are a few counts of this clone. The chain employs TRBV7-2 and TRBJ2-5, with TRBD2 as a possible D gene (6 bases). There are 13 residues in the CDR3. V lost 2 bases and J 3 bases, leaving 7 bases between the germline ends. CDR1 and CDR2 from the germline V gene are SGHTA and FQGNSA. The CDR3 DNA is TGTGCCAGCAGCTTATGGGGGGAAGAGACCCAGTACTTC. Protein: CASSLWGEETQYF.

J is TRBJ1-1 and V is TRBV7-9; tentatively, D is TRBD1 (6 bases). Trimming took off 4 bases at V and 5 bases at J, with 11 bases between the two ends. The germline V gene has CDR1 SEHNR and CDR2 FQNEAQ (reference sequence). The CDR3 spans 13 residues. The CDR3 sequence: CASSSEGDTEAFF. The CDR3 DNA sequence: TGTGCCAGCAGCTCCGAGGGGGATACTGAAGCTTTCTTT.

This chain connects TRBV2 to TRBJ1-6; D unresolved. Germline V gene lookup returns CDR1 SNHLY and CDR2 FYNNEI. Between the trimmed V and J ends, which lost 8 bases and 11 bases, there was a span of 13 bases. The CDR3 consists of 12 residues. CDR3 sequence reads: CASYAAKPPLHF. CDR3 in DNA: TGTGCCAGCTATGCCGCCAAGCCACCCCTCCACTTT.

This clone was seen once. J is TRBJ1-3 and V is TRBV4-1; D possibly corresponds to TRBD1 (6 bases). The CDR3 has 15 residues. V was clipped by 1 base and J by 4 bases, with 11 bases between them. Germline loops: CDR1 MGHRA, CDR2 YSYEKL. CDR3 loop: CASSQGGTGGNTIYF. In nucleotides, the CDR3 is TGCGCCAGCAGCCAAGGCGGAACAGGGGGAAACACCATATATTTT.

The chain couples TRBV5-4 to TRBJ2-5; tentatively, D is TRBD1 (6 bases). Trimming stripped 5 bases from V and 2 bases from J, with 13 bases between. CDR1 and CDR2 (germline): SGHNT, YYREEE (reference sequence). This CDR3 spans 14 amino acids. The CDR3 bases are TGTGCCAGCAGTTCAGGGGCCCGGCAAGAGACCCAGTACTTC. Amino acids: CASSSGARQETQYF.

The chain uses TRBV5-1 and TRBJ2-3; TRBD2 aligns across 11 bases. Germline-derived CDR1 and CDR2 are SGHRS and YFSETQ. The CDR3 sequence is 16 residues long. The ends lost 4 bases at V and 2 bases at J; junction bases unmatched: 6. CDR3 residues: CASSRSSGGNTDTQYF. The CDR3 DNA reads TGCGCCAGCAGCCGATCTAGCGGGGGGAACACAGATACGCAGTATTTT. The full variable domain, rest sourced from reference TRBV5-1 and TRBJ2-3, is KAGVTQTPRYLIKTRGQQVTLSCSPISGHRSVSWYQQTPGQGLQFLFEYFSETQRNKGNFPGRFSGRQFSNSRSEMNVSTLELGDSALYLCASSRSSGGNTDTQYFGPGTRLTVL.

Of note for this clone: One junction end does not reproduce the germline sequence, and a read error may be involved. The chain employs TRBV7-9 and TRBJ1-3; D not resolved. Germline V lookup: CDR1 SEHNR, CDR2 FQNEAQ (reference sequence). This CDR3 spans 15 amino acids. For the CDR3, the DNA is TGTTCCAGCAGCTTATTGTCCCACTCTGGAAACACCATATATTTT. This encodes CSSSLLSHSGNTIYF.

This clone was detected once. The junction does not match germline at one end; this may be a read error. The rearrangement uses TRBV29-1 and TRBJ1-2; D unclear. Germline CDR1 reads SQVTM; CDR2 reads ANQGSEA. There are 11 residues in the CDR3. CDR3 DNA sequence: TGCAGCGCGACGGCAAACTATGGCTACCCCTTC. Translating gives CSATANYGYPF. The full variable domain, rest sourced from reference TRBV29-1 and TRBJ1-2, is SAVISQKPSRDICQRGTSLTIQCQVDSQVTMMFWYRQQPGQSLTLIATANQGSEATYESGFVIDKFPISRPNLTFSTLTVSNMSPEDSSIYLCSATANYGYPFGSGTRLTVV.

This clone occurred once. This chain links TRBV6-4 with TRBJ2-3; 10 bases are shared with TRBD1. Trimming took 2 bases from V and 4 from J; bases not matched to a gene: 3. CDR1 MRHNA and CDR2 SNTAGT come from the germline V gene. The CDR3 is 15 amino acids. CDR3 in amino acids: CASSDGTGEADTQYF. DNA for the CDR3: TGTGCCAGCAGTGACGGGACAGGGGAGGCAGATACGCAGTATTTT.

The chain is built from TRBV19 and TRBJ1-6, with unresolved D. Germline lookup yields CDR1 LNHDA and CDR2 SQIVND (reference sequence). The CDR3 runs 16 residues. V lost 7 bases and J lost 5, with 18 bases in between. CDR3 bases: TGTGCCAGTAACTTGGGAGTAGAGGGAGATAATTCACCCCTCCACTTT. Translated, it gives CASNLGVEGDNSPLHF.

This rearrangement joins TRBV4-2 to TRBJ1-6, with 7 bases matching TRBD1. This CDR3 spans 15 amino acids. Per the germline V gene, CDR1 is LGHNA and CDR2 is YNFKEQ. With V trimmed by 3 bases and J by 9 bases, 8 bases remained unmatched. CDR3 protein: CASSHGQVEGSPLHF. DNA of the CDR3: TGTGCCAGCAGCCACGGACAGGTAGAGGGTTCACCCCTCCACTTT.